The rows below give T cell receptor beta chains drawn from one sample of a study of cytomegalovirus exposure and HLA in healthy donors. Profiled with immunoSEQ multiplex PCR; TCRdb holds only in-frame clones, not every one. The sample consists of roughly 100,000 clones, approximately 11% of them appearing once. The sample consisted of PBMCs. These receptors were obtained from a man in his forties in good health and CMV-seropositive. Both conserved end residues are part of each CDR3. Fields, in order: V gene, J gene, clone size, D gene, CDR3 DNA, CDR3 protein. D genes are given only for firm matches. Some rows have no size entry. The others give once, few or many, or a class for an expanded clone.

TRBV6-5	TRBJ1-5	.	TRBD1	TGTGCCAGCAGATCGACAGGGAATCAGCCCCAGCATTTT	CASRSTGNQPQHF
TRBV5-1	TRBJ2-6	.	.	TGCGCCAGCAGCTTGGCCAATGGGGCCAACGTCCTGACTTTC	CASSLANGANVLTF
TRBV13	TRBJ1-1	medium-sized	.	TGTGCCAGCAGCCCTCCGGGGAACACTGAAGCTTTCTTT	CASSPPGNTEAFF
TRBV5-1	TRBJ2-1	few	TRBD2	TGCGCCAGCAGCTTGGCCCTAGCGGGACCCTACAATGAGCAGTTCTTC	CASSLALAGPYNEQFF
TRBV11-2	TRBJ1-2	.	TRBD1	TGTGCCAGCAGCCGGACAGGGGTGCGGCCGGGCTACACCTTC	CASSRTGVRPGYTF
TRBV7-6	TRBJ2-1	.	TRBD1	TGTGCCAGCAGCAAGATGGACAGGGCGGACAATGAGCAGTTCTTC	CASSKMDRADNEQFF
TRBV7-2	TRBJ2-2	.	TRBD2	TGTGCCAGCAGCTTACTGGGGCGTAGGACTAGCGGGACTAGCGGGGAGCTGTTTTTT	CASSLLGRRTSGTSGELFF
TRBV4-1	TRBJ2-7	.	TRBD1	TGCGCCAGCAGCGCACAAACAGGGGGCTCCTACGAGCAGTACTTC	CASSAQTGGSYEQYF
TRBV19	TRBJ2-3	few	.	TGTGCCAGTAGTACTCACCGCGGGGTTAGGAATACGCAGTATTTT	CASSTHRGVRNTQYF
TRBV7-2	TRBJ2-7	few	TRBD2	TGTGCCAGCAGCTTAGGGGCTAGCGGGATCATCGAGCAGTACTTC	CASSLGASGIIEQYF
TRBV6-6	TRBJ2-6	.	.	TGTGCCAGCAGTTACTCCAGGGACTCTGGGGCCAACGTCCTGACTTTC	CASSYSRDSGANVLTF
TRBV2	TRBJ1-6	.	.	TGTGCCAGCAGTGAACCGGGTATACCCCTCCACTTT	CASSEPGIPLHF
TRBV11-3	TRBJ1-1	once	.	TGTGCCAGCAGCCCGAGACAAGGCACTGAAGCTTTCTTT	CASSPRQGTEAFF
TRBV5-1	TRBJ2-7	.	TRBD2	TGCGCCAGCAGCCCCCTAGCGGGAGGGGCTCCCTACGAGCAGTACTTC	CASSPLAGGAPYEQYF
TRBV15	TRBJ2-7	few	TRBD2	TGTGCCACCAGTCCCGGGGGGGTAAAGGCCTACGAGCAGTACTTC	CATSPGGVKAYEQYF
TRBV10-2	TRBJ1-5	.	.	TGCGCCAGCAGCGATGCGCGGGCAGGAGACAATCAGCCCCAGCATTTT	CASSDARAGDNQPQHF
TRBV6-7	TRBJ1-1	medium-sized	.	TGTGCCAGCAGTTGCCCCGGACAATCGGCGGCGAGCACTGAAGCTTTCTTT	CASSCPGQSAASTEAFF
TRBV7-8	TRBJ2-5	.	TRBD1	TGTGCCAGCAGCGCCAGGGACAGGGTACAAGAGACCCAGTACTTC	CASSARDRVQETQYF
TRBV10-3	TRBJ2-1	.	.	TGTGCCATCAGTGGGACAGTAGTAAGGGATGAGCAGTTCTTC	CAISGTVVRDEQFF
TRBV6-5	TRBJ1-1	few	TRBD1	TGTGCCAGCACCCTCCCAGGGGGCAGTGAAGCTTTCTTT	CASTLPGGSEAFF
TRBV5-1	TRBJ1-1	few	.	TGCGCCAGCAGCTTGGATTCAGGGGCGACGAACACTGAAGCTTTCTTT	CASSLDSGATNTEAFF
TRBV9	TRBJ1-1	.	TRBD1	TGTGCCAGCAGCGTCGGGACAGGGAACACTGAAGCTTTCTTT	CASSVGTGNTEAFF
TRBV11-2	TRBJ2-3	.	TRBD2	TGTGCCAGCAGCCCGATCCGAGGACTAGCGGGAGGAGATACGCAGTATTTT	CASSPIRGLAGGDTQYF
TRBV2	TRBJ2-2	few	.	TGTGCCAGCGAGCCCCGGACAGCTCACACCGGGGAGCTGTTTTTT	CASEPRTAHTGELFF
TRBV4-2	TRBJ2-3	.	.	TGTGCCAGCAGCCAAGCCGGGAGCCAGGCTTCAGATACGCAGTATTTT	CASSQAGSQASDTQYF
TRBV6-5	TRBJ1-1	few	.	TGTGCCAGCAGAGGGGGGGATTACACTGAAGCTTTCTTT	CASRGGDYTEAFF
TRBV4-3	TRBJ2-3	few	.	TGCGCCAGCAGCCAAAAGAGAACAGCCCCAGATACGCAGTATTTT	CASSQKRTAPDTQYF
TRBV7-6	TRBJ2-1	few	TRBD2	TGTGCCAGCAGCTGGAGGGGAGGGGATGATGAGCAGTTCTTC	CASSWRGGDDEQFF
TRBV14	TRBJ2-5	.	TRBD1	TGTGCCAGCAGCCGGATGACAGGGCCCCAAGAGACCCAGTACTTC	CASSRMTGPQETQYF
TRBV21-1	TRBJ1-2	.	.	TGTGCCAGCAGCGGACGGACAGGGACGGGCTATGGCTACACCTTC	CASSGRTGTGYGYTF
TRBV30	TRBJ1-4	.	.	TGTGCCTGGAGCCTGGAAGGGAGCAATGAAAAACTGTTTTTT	CAWSLEGSNEKLFF
TRBV29-1	TRBJ1-4	.	TRBD1	TGCAGCGTGGGACAGGGAAATGAAAAACTGTTTTTT	CSVGQGNEKLFF
TRBV28	TRBJ2-1	.	TRBD2	TGTGCCAGCAGCCCCGGGACTAGCGGGTCCTACAATGAGCAGTTCTTC	CASSPGTSGSYNEQFF
TRBV19	TRBJ2-7	few	TRBD2	TGTGCCAGTAGTATGGGACTAGCGGGACACTACGAGCAGTACTTC	CASSMGLAGHYEQYF
TRBV30	TRBJ1-6	few	.	TGTGCCTGGAGGACAACCGGGACTTTGGATTCACCCCTCCACTTT	CAWRTTGTLDSPLHF
TRBV25-1	TRBJ2-7	.	TRBD2	TGTGCCAGCAGTTACTCTAGGGCTAGCGGGAGGGCCAACGAGCAGTACTTC	CASSYSRASGRANEQYF
TRBV4-1	TRBJ1-6	.	TRBD1	TGCGCCAGCAGCCAAACCCGGGACAGGGGGAATTCACCCCTCCACTTT	CASSQTRDRGNSPLHF